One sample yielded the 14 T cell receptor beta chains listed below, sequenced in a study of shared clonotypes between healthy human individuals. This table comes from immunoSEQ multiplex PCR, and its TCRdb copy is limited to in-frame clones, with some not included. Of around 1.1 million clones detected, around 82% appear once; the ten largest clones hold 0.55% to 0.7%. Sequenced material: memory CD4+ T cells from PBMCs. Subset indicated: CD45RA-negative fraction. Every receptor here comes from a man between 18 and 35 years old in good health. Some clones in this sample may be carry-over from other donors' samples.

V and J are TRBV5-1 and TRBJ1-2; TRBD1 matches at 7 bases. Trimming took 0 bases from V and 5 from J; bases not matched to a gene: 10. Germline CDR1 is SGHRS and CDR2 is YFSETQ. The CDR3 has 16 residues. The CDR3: CASSLERQGYGYGYTF. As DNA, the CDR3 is TGCGCCAGCAGCTTGGAGAGACAGGGATACGGGTATGGCTACACCTTC. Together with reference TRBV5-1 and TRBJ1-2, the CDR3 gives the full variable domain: KAGVTQTPRYLIKTRGQQVTLSCSPISGHRSVSWYQQTPGQGLQFLFEYFSETQRNKGNFPGRFSGRQFSNSRSEMNVSTLELGDSALYLCASSLERQGYGYGYTFGSGTRLTVV.

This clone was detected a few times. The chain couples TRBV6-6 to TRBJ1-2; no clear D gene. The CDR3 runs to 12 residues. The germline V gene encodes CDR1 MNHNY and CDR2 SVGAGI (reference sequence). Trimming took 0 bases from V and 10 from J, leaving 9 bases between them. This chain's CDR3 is CASSYSMEPYTF. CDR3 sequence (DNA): TGTGCCAGCAGTTACTCGATGGAACCCTACACCTTC.

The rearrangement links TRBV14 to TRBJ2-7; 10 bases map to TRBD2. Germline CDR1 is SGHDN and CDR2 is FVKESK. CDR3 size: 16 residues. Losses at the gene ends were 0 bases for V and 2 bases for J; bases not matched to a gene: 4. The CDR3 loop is CASSQDRAGGTYEQYF. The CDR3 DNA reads TGTGCCAGCAGCCAAGATCGAGCGGGAGGGACCTACGAGCAGTACTTC.

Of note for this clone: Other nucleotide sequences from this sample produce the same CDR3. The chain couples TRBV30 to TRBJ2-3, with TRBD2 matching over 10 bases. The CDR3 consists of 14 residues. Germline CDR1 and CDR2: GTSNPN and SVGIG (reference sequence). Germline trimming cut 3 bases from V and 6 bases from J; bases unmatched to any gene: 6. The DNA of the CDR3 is TGTGCCTGGAGCAGTAGCGGGAGGTCGGATACGCAGTATTTT. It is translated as CAWSSSGRSDTQYF.

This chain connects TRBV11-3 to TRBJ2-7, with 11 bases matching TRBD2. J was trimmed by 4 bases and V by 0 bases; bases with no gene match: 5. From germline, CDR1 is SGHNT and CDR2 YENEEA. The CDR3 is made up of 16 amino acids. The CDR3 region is CASSLDGTSGYYEQYF. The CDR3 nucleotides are TGTGCCAGCAGCTTAGATGGGACTAGCGGCTATTACGAGCAGTACTTC.

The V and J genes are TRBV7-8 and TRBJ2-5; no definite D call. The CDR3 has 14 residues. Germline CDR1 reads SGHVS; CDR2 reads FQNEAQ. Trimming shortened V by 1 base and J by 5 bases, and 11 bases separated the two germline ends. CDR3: CASSLGRVLETQYF. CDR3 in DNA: TGTGCCAGCAGCTTAGGACGGGTTCTTGAGACCCAGTACTTC.

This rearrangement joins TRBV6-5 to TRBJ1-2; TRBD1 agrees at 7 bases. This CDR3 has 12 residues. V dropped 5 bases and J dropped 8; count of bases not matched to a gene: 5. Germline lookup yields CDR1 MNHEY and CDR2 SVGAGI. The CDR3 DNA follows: TGTGCCAGCAGTACAACAGGGGAAGGCTACACCTTC. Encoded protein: CASSTTGEGYTF.

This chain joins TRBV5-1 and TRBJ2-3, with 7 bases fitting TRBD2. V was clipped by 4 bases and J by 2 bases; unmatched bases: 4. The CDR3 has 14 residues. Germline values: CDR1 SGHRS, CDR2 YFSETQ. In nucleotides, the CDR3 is TGCGCCAGCAGCGTAAGCGGGATCACAGATACGCAGTATTTT. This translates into CASSVSGITDTQYF.

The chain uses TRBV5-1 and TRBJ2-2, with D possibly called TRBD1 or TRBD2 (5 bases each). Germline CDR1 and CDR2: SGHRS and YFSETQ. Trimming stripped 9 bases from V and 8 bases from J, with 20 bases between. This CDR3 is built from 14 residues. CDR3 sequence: CAIPGPTPLGELFF. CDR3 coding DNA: TGCGCCATCCCGGGACCGACTCCTTTAGGGGAGCTGTTTTTT. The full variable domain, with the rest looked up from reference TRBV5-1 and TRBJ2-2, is KAGVTQTPRYLIKTRGQQVTLSCSPISGHRSVSWYQQTPGQGLQFLFEYFSETQRNKGNFPGRFSGRQFSNSRSEMNVSTLELGDSALYLCAIPGPTPLGELFFGEGSRLTVL.

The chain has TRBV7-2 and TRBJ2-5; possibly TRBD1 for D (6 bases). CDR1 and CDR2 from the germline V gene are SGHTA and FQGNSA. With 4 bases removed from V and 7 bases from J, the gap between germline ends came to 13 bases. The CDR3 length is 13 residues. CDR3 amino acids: CASSSGDMGTQYF. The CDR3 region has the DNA TGTGCCAGCAGCTCCGGGGACATGGGGACCCAGTACTTC.

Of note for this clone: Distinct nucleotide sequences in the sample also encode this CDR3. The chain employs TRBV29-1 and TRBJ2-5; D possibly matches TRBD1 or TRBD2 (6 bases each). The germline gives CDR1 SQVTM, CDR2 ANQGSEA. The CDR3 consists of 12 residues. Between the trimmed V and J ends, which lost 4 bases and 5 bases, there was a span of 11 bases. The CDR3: CSVARGRETQYF. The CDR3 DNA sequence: TGCAGCGTTGCCCGGGGGCGGGAGACCCAGTACTTC.

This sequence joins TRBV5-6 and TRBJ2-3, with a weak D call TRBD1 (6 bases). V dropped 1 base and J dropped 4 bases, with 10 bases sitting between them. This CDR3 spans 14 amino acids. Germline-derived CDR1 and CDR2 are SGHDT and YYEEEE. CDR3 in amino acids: CASSLQGSPDTQYF. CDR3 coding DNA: TGTGCCAGCAGCTTGCAGGGGAGCCCAGATACGCAGTATTTT. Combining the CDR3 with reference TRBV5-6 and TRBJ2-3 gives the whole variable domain DAGVTQSPTHLIKTRGQQVTLRCSPKSGHDTVSWYQQALGQGPQFIFQYYEEEERQRGNFPDRFSGHQFPNYSSELNVNALLLGDSALYLCASSLQGSPDTQYFGPGTRLTVL.

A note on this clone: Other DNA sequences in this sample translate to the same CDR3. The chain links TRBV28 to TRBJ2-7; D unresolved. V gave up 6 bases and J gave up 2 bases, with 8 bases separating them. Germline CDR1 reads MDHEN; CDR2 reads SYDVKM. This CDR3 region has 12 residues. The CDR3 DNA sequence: TGTGCCAGCAGCCCCAGACCCTACGAGCAGTACTTC. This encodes CASSPRPYEQYF. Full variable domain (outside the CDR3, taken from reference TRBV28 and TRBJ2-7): DVKVTQSSRYLVKRTGEKVFLECVQDMDHENMFWYRQDPGLGLRLIYFSYDVKMKEKGDIPEGYSVSREKKERFSLILESASTNQTSMYLCASSPRPYEQYFGPGTRLTVT.

The CDR3 DNA follows: TGTGCCAGCAGCTTGGACAGGTGGACTTCTAATGAAAAACTGTTTTTT. This translates into CASSLDRWTSNEKLFF. This chain joins TRBV5-5 and TRBJ1-4, with D perhaps TRBD1 (5 bases). The CDR3 contains 16 residues. The V end lost 0 bases, the J end lost 3 bases, and 12 bases lay between the germline ends. Looked up from germline, CDR1 is SGHKS and CDR2 is YYEKEE (reference sequence).